This section outlines one T cell receptor beta chain sequence together with its context. As yet, its antigen is unknown. These data belong to a study of cytomegalovirus exposure and HLA in healthy donors. Study-wide findings and caveats: Trimming of TCR beta V- and J-genes showed a link, identified in a later analysis, to a missense DCLRE1C variant. Cytomegalovirus association was assigned to around 150 TCR beta chains.

Researchers ran the PCR with 60 Vbeta and 13 Jbeta primers. Some clones are missing from TCRdb's copy, which holds only in-frame ones; the method was immunoSEQ multiplex PCR. The sample carries about 120,000 clones, roughly 80% recorded once. The CDR3 has 13 amino acids. V was pared by 4 bases and J by 7 bases, with 10 bases between. The V gene's germline CDR1 is SSHAT and CDR2 FNYEAQ (reference sequence). The chain couples TRBV7-7 to TRBJ2-2; no definite D call. Sequences were obtained from PBMCs. The source is a young woman in good health and CMV-seropositive. CDR3 region: CASSSSHGGELFF. The CDR3 bases are TGTGCCAGCAGCTCATCGCACGGCGGGGAGCTGTTTTTT.